This TCR beta chain derives from a study of CD8 T cells in ankylosing spondylitis. General study results and limits: Earlier reports found some motif variants in synovial fluid and blood in reactive arthritis. Disease-linked clones bore a CD8+ phenotype, appearing relatively rarely in peripheral blood. Eight highly homologous variants formed a TCR beta motif that appeared characteristic of ankylosing spondylitis blood. Disease-linked clones were reportedly significantly enriched in matched ankylosing spondylitis synovial fluid.

TCRdb used MiXCR to reprocess the 5' RACE reads, holding one entry per CDR3 protein. The data show fewer than 650,000 distinct CDR3 sequences, 9.5% to 15% seen once. The table lists this clonotype with many counts. The antigen is not known. The sequenced sample consisted of blood, either unsorted or a sorted T cell fraction (not recorded which). The receptor was derived from a male donor with ankylosing spondylitis.

The CDR3, as DNA: TGTGCCAGCAGCCCGCCGGGGGTGGCCTACGAGCAGTACTTC. This codes for CASSPPGVAYEQYF. This chain connects TRBV12-3 or TRBV12-4 to TRBJ2-7, with a possible D match to TRBD2 (6 bases). V was shortened by 6 bases and J by 2 bases, with 14 bases between the two germline ends. This CDR3 region has 14 residues.